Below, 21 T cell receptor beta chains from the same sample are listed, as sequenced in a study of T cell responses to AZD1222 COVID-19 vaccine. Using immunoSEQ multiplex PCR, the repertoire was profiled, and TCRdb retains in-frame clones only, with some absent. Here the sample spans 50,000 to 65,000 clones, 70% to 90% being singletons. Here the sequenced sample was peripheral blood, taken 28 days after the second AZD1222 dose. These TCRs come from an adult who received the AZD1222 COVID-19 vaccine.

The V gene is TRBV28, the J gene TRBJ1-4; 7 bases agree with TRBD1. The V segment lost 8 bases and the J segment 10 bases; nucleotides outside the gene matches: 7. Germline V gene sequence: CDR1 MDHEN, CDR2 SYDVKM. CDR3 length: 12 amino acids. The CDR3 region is CASGTAGGKLFF. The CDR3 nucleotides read TGTGCCAGCGGGACAGCCGGGGGAAAACTGTTTTTT.

The CDR3 region is CASKSNLLGRRNTEAFF. Here the CDR3 DNA reads TGTGCCAGCAAGTCCAACTTGTTGGGCAGGAGGAACACTGAAGCTTTCTTT. The chain has TRBV2 and TRBJ1-1; unclear D gene. This CDR3 region has 17 residues. CDR1 is SNHLY and CDR2 is FYNNEI in the germline V gene. V lost 7 bases to trimming and J lost 1 base, with 22 bases between them.

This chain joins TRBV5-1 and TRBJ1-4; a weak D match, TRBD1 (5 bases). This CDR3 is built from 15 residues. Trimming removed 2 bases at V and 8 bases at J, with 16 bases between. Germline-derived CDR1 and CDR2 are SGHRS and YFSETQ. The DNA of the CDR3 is TGCGCCAGCAGCTTAGACAGCCCGGGGTGGGAAAAACTGTTTTTT. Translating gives CASSLDSPGWEKLFF.

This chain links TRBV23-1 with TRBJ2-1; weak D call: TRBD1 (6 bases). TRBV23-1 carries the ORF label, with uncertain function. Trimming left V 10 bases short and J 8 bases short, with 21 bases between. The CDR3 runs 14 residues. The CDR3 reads CATPTGHFSDEQFF. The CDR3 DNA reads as TGCGCCACACCGACAGGACACTTTAGCGATGAGCAGTTCTTC.

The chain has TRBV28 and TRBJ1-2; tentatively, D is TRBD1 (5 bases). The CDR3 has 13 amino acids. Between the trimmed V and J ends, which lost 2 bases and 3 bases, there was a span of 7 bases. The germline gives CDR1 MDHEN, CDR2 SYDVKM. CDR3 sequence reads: CASSLHRHYGYTF. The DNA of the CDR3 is TGTGCCAGCAGTTTACACAGGCACTATGGCTACACCTTC.

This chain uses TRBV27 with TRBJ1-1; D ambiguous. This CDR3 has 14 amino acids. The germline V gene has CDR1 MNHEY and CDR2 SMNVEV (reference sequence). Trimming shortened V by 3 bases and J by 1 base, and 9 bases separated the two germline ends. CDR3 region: CASSFPGSNTEAFF. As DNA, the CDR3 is TGTGCCAGCAGTTTTCCGGGATCGAACACTGAAGCTTTCTTT.

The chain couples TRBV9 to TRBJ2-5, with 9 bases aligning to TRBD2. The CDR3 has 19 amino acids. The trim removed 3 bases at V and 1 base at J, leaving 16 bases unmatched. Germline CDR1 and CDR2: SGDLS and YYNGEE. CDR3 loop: CASSGGATAGGSGQETQYF. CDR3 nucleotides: TGTGCCAGCAGCGGGGGAGCCACAGCGGGGGGTAGTGGCCAAGAGACCCAGTACTTC.

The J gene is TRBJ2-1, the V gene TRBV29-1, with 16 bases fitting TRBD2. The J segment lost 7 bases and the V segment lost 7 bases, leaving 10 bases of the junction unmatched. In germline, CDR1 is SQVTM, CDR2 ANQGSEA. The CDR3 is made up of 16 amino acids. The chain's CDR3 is CSAGTSGGAGGNEQFF. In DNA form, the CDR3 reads TGCAGCGCCGGGACTAGCGGGGGGGCAGGGGGGAATGAGCAGTTCTTC.

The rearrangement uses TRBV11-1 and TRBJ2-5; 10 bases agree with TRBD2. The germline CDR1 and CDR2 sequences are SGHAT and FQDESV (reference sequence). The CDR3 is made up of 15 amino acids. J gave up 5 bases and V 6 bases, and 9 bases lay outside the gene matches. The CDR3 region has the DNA TGTGCCAGCAGTTATTTAGCGGGGGGCGCGGAGACCCAGTACTTC. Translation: CASSYLAGGAETQYF.

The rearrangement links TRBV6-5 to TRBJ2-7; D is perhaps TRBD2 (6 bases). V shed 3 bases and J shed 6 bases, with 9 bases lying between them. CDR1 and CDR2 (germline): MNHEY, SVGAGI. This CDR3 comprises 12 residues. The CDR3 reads CASSYGGIEQYF. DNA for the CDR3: TGTGCCAGCAGTTATGGGGGGATCGAGCAGTACTTC.

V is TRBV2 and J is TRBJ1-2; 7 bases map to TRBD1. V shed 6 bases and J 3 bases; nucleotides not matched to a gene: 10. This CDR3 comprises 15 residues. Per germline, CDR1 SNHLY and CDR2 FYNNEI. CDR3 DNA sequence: TGTGCCAGCAGGGAAAGACAGGGTGGAGACTATGGCTACACCTTC. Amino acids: CASRERQGGDYGYTF.

This chain's CDR3 is CAWARTGRSNEKLFF. DNA for the CDR3: TGTGCCTGGGCGAGGACAGGGAGGTCTAATGAAAAACTGTTTTTT. The chain combines TRBV30 with TRBJ1-4; 8 bases agree with TRBD1. V trimming: 5 bases; J trimming: 3 bases; junction bases outside the gene matches: 8. This CDR3 is built from 15 residues. The germline gives CDR1 GTSNPN, CDR2 SVGIG (reference sequence). The full variable domain, in which reference TRBV30 and TRBJ1-4 provide the parts outside the CDR3, is SQTIHQWPATLVQPVGSPLSLECTVEGTSNPNLYWYRQAAGRGLQLLFYSVGIGQISSEVPQNLSASRPQDRQFILSSKKLLLSDSGFYLCAWARTGRSNEKLFFGSGTQLSVL.

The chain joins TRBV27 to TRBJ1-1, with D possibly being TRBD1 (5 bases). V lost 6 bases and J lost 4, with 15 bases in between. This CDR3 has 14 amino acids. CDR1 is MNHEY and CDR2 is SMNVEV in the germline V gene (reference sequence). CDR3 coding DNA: TGTGCCAGCAGCCCCAGGGTGGAGGTCACTGAAGCTTTCTTT. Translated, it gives CASSPRVEVTEAFF.

Here the CDR3 DNA reads TGTGCCAGCAGTTCACTGCCGAACTCTGGAAACACCATATATTTT. Its translation: CASSSLPNSGNTIYF. The rearrangement joins TRBV6-5 to TRBJ1-3; D not resolved. The germline V gene encodes CDR1 MNHEY and CDR2 SVGAGI. The CDR3 runs 15 residues. V was pared by 4 bases and J by 0 bases, with 10 bases between.

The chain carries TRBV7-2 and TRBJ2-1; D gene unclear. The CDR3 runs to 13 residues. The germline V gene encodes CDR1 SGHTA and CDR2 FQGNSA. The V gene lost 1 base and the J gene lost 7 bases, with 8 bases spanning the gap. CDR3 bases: TGTGCCAGCAGCTTAGTGCCGGGTAATGAGCAGTTCTTC. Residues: CASSLVPGNEQFF.

DNA of the CDR3: TGCGCCAGCAGCCGTACCGGGACAGGGGCCTACGAGCAGTACTTC. It is translated as CASSRTGTGAYEQYF. The chain is built from TRBV5-1 and TRBJ2-7, with TRBD1 matching over 10 bases. CDR1 and CDR2 from the germline V gene are SGHRS and YFSETQ. The CDR3 extends over 15 amino acids. V was clipped by 4 bases and J by 2 bases; unmatched bases: 6.

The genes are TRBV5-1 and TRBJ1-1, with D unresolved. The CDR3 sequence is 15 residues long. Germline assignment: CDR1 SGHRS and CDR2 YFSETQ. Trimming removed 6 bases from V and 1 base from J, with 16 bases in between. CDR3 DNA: TGCGCCAGCACCCTGAGTGAGATTCAGAACACTGAAGCTTTCTTT. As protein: CASTLSEIQNTEAFF.

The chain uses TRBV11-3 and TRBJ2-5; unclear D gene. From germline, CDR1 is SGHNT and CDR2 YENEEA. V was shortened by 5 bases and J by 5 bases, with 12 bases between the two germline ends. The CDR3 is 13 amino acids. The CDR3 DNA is TGTGCCAGCAGCCTGGGGTTTGAGGAGACCCAGTACTTC. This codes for CASSLGFEETQYF.

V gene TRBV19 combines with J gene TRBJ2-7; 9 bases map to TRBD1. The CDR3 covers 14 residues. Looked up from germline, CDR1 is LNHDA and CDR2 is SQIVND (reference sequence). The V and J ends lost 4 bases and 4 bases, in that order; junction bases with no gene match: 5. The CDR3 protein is CASSRTGAMYEQYF. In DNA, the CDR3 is TGTGCCAGTAGTAGGACAGGGGCTATGTACGAGCAGTACTTC.

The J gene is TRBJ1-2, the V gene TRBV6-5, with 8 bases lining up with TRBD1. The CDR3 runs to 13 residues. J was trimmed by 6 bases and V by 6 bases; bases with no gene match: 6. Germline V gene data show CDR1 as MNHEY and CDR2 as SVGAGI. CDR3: CASRETGADGYTF. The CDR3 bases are TGTGCCAGCAGGGAGACAGGGGCGGATGGCTACACCTTC.

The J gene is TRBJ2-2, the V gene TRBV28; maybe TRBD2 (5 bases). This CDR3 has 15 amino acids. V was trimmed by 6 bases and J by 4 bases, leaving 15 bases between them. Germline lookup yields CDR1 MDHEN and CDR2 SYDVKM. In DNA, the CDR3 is TGTGCCAGCAGCCCCCCGGGGAAAGGCACCGGGGAGCTGTTTTTT. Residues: CASSPPGKGTGELFF.